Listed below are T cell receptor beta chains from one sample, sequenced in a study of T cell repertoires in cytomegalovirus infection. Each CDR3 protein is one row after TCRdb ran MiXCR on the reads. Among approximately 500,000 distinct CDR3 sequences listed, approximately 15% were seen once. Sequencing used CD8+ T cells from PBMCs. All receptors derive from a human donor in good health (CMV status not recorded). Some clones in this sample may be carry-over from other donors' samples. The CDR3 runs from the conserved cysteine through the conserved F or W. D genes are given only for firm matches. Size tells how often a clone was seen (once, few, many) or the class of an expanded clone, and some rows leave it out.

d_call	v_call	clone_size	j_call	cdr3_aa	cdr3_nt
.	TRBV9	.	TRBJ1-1	CASSSAEGWDEAFF	TGTGCCAGCAGCTCAGCTGAGGGGTGGGATGAAGCTTTCTTT
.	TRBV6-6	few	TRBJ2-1	CASSATPSSYNEQFF	TGTGCCAGCAGTGCGACTCCTAGCTCCTACAATGAGCAGTTCTTC
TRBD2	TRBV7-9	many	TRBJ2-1	CASSLIRGLADYNEQFF	TGTGCCAGCAGCTTAATTAGGGGACTAGCGGACTACAATGAGCAGTTCTTC
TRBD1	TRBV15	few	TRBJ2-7	CATSTRTGPYEQYF	TGTGCCACCAGCACCCGGACAGGGCCCTACGAGCAGTACTTC
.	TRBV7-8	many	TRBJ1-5	CASSFDRFNQPQHF	TGTGCCAGCAGCTTTGACAGGTTCAATCAGCCCCAGCATTTT
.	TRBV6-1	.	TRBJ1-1	CASSARRNTEAFF	TGTGCCAGTTCCGCTAGGAGGAACACTGAAGCTTTCTTT
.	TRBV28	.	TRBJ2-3	CASSLPDSGDTQYF	TGTGCCAGCAGTTTACCCGACTCTGGTGATACGCAGTATTTT
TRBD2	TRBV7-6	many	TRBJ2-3	CASSLRLAGSTDTQYF	TGTGCCAGCAGCTTAAGGCTAGCGGGGAGCACAGATACGCAGTATTTT
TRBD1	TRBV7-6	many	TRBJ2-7	CASSSMDRVTFHEQYF	TGTGCCAGCAGCTCCATGGACAGGGTAACGTTTCACGAGCAGTACTTC
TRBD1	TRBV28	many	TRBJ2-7	CASSSRQGDEQYF	TGTGCCAGCAGTTCTAGGCAGGGGGACGAGCAGTACTTC
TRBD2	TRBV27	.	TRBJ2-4	CASSLSASGGPPKYF	TGTGCCAGCAGTTTATCGGCTAGCGGGGGGCCCCCGAAGTACTTC
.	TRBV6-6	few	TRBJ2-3	CASTLMRGADTQYF	TGTGCCAGCACTCTGATGAGGGGTGCAGATACGCAGTATTTT
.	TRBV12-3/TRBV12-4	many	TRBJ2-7	CASTPGWGSYEQYF	TGTGCCAGCACCCCGGGGTGGGGCTCCTACGAGCAGTACTTC
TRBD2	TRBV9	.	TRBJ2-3	CASSLPGRGASTDTQYF	TGTGCCAGCAGCCTCCCAGGGCGGGGGGCTTCCACAGATACGCAGTATTTT
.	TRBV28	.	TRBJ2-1	CAIGGVRSSPWDGDSCNEQFF	TGTGCCATCGGGGGCGTCCGGTCCTCGCCGTGGGACGGAGACTCCTGCAATGAGCAGTTCTTC
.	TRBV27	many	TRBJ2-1	CASSLGRRGYNEQFF	TGTGCCAGCAGTTTAGGGCGGCGGGGTTACAATGAGCAGTTCTTC
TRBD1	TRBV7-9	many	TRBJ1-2	CASSLPGQGSYGYTF	TGTGCCAGCAGCTTACCAGGACAGGGGAGCTATGGCTACACCTTC
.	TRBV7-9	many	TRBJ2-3	CASSLDEGPATDTQYF	TGTGCCAGCAGCTTAGACGAGGGGCCCGCCACAGATACGCAGTATTTT
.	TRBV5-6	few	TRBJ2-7	CASSPFVEGEYEQYF	TGTGCCAGCAGCCCTTTTGTGGAGGGAGAGTACGAGCAGTACTTC
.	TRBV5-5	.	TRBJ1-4	CASSPVGSPNEKLFF	TGTGCCAGCAGCCCTGTAGGCTCACCTAATGAAAAACTGTTTTTT
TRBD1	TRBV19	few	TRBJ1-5	CASSINRGSNQPQHF	TGTGCCAGTAGTATCAACAGGGGCTCTAATCAGCCCCAGCATTTT
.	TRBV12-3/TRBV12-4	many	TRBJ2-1	CASSLAGGGTSNEQFF	TGTGCCAGCAGTTTAGCGGGAGGGGGTACGTCCAATGAGCAGTTCTTC
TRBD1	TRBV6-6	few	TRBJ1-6	CASSQDRGQGPLHF	TGTGCCAGCAGTCAGGACAGGGGCCAGGGACCCCTCCACTTT
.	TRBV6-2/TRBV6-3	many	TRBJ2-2	CASRNPYETPGELFF	TGTGCCAGCAGAAACCCGTACGAGACGCCCGGGGAGCTGTTTTTT
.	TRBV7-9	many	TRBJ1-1	CASSRMENTEAFF	TGTGCCAGCAGCCGGATGGAGAACACTGAAGCTTTCTTT
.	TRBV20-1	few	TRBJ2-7	CSARDPGRDSYEQYF	TGCAGTGCTAGAGATCCAGGACGGGACTCCTACGAGCAGTACTTC
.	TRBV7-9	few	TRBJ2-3	CASSLGPEETTDTQYF	TGTGCCAGCAGCTTAGGGCCCGAGGAGACCACAGATACGCAGTATTTT
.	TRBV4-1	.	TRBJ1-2	CASSQGPGSEYGYTF	TGCGCCAGCAGCCAAGGTCCCGGGTCGGAGTATGGCTACACCTTC
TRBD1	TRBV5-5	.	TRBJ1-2	CASSWWDRGNYGYTF	TGTGCCAGCAGCTGGTGGGACAGGGGGAACTATGGCTACACCTTC
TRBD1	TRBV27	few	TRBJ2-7	CASEPGQGLGEQYF	TGTGCCAGCGAGCCGGGACAGGGGTTAGGCGAGCAGTACTTC
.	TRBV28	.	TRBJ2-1	CASRPSPSYNEQLF	TGTGCCAGCAGACCTAGCCCCTCCTACAATGAGCAGCTCTTC
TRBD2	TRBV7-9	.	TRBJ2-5	CARSWSGLGGRKETQYF	TGTGCCAGAAGCTGGTCGGGGCTGGGCGGGAGAAAAGAGACCCAGTACTTC